A single sample is the source of the 19 T cell receptor beta chains below, sequenced in a study of blood T cell repertoires in COVID-19 (dated by TCRdb to between 2020 and 2021). Library preparation used the immunoSEQ multiplex PCR assay. What TCRdb holds here is the immuneACCESS table cut down to in-frame rearrangements. Part of the clones is not present; checked against another copy, under half of the missing clones reflect an unresolved V gene, and the others are unexplained. The sample contains 270,000 or so clones, around 86% of them found a single time. Together, the top ten hold about 14% of the sample. The sequencing sample was made of peripheral blood. The receptors shown here come from a human donor in a cohort sampled during active COVID-19.

The chain couples TRBV12-5 to TRBJ2-1, with D possibly being TRBD1 (5 bases). The CDR3 covers 15 residues. Trimming left V 2 bases short and J 5 bases short, with 13 bases between. In germline, CDR1 is LGHNT, CDR2 FRNRAP. CDR3: CASGLLQGYDNEQFF. In DNA form, the CDR3 reads TGTGCTAGTGGTTTGTTGCAGGGATACGACAATGAGCAGTTCTTC.

The CDR3 protein is CASSPGGFGTEAFF. The CDR3 bases are TGTGCCAGCAGCCCGGGTGGATTCGGCACTGAAGCTTTCTTT. This chain joins TRBV9 and TRBJ1-1; D not resolved. With 4 bases removed from V and 4 bases from J, the gap between germline ends came to 14 bases. The CDR3 is 14 amino acids. Germline assignment: CDR1 SGDLS and CDR2 YYNGEE.

CDR3 in DNA: TGTGCCAGCAGTCACCGGGGAACTAATGAAAAACTGTTTTTT. Its translation is CASSHRGTNEKLFF. The chain carries TRBV28 and TRBJ1-4, with D unclear. CDR3 length: 14 residues. V was shortened by 5 bases and J by 1 base, with 8 bases between the two germline ends. Germline V lookup: CDR1 MDHEN, CDR2 SYDVKM.

The rearrangement uses TRBV7-2 and TRBJ1-2; 9 nucleotides align to TRBD1. In germline, CDR1 is SGHTA, CDR2 FQGNSA. The CDR3 runs 16 residues. V lost 4 bases to trimming and J lost 8 bases; unmatched junction nucleotides: 14. CDR3 sequence reads: CASSSFIWGQGEGYTF. In DNA form, the CDR3 reads TGTGCCAGCAGCTCATTCATATGGGGACAGGGTGAGGGCTACACCTTC.

This clone appeared once. CDR3 sequence: CAWHRGGNTEAFF. In nucleotides, the CDR3 is TGTGCCTGGCACCGGGGTGGAAACACTGAAGCTTTCTTT. This chain joins TRBV30 and TRBJ1-1; unclear D gene. The CDR3 sequence is 13 residues long. Germline CDR1 is GTSNPN and CDR2 is SVGIG (reference sequence). Trimming shortened V by 5 bases and J by 2 bases, and 12 bases separated the two germline ends.

This clone was observed a handful of times. The chain recombines TRBV18 with TRBJ1-1, with TRBD1 matching 10 bases. Germline V lookup: CDR1 KGHSH, CDR2 LQKENI. This CDR3 is built from 15 residues. The V gene end was trimmed by 5 bases and the J gene end by 3 bases; junction bases not matched to a gene: 6. The CDR3 DNA reads as TGTGCCAGCTCATATCGACAGGGGGCCGACACTGAAGCTTTCTTT. This encodes CASSYRQGADTEAFF.

CDR3 sequence reads: CASSLGGRGISLHF. The CDR3, as DNA: TGTGCCAGCAGCCTAGGCGGGAGAGGGATATCCCTCCACTTT. The chain couples TRBV11-2 to TRBJ1-6; D is unclear. The CDR3 contains 14 residues. Between the trimmed V and J ends, which lost 5 bases and 14 bases, there was a span of 19 bases. Germline values: CDR1 SGHAT, CDR2 FQNNGV.

The chain uses TRBV6-5 and TRBJ2-6; 7 positions match TRBD1. The germline gives CDR1 MNHEY, CDR2 SVGAGI. CDR3 length: 13 residues. V gave up 10 bases and J gave up 2 bases; unmatched junction bases: 2. The CDR3 spells CATRGPGANVLTF. CDR3 nucleotide sequence: TGTGCCACTAGGGGGCCTGGGGCCAACGTCCTGACTTTC.

This chain connects TRBV3-1 (or the pseudogene TRBV3-2) to TRBJ2-5, with D possibly matching TRBD1 (6 bases). The V gene's germline CDR1 is LGHDT and CDR2 YNNKEL (reference sequence). The CDR3 extends over 16 amino acids. The ends were cut back, 2 bases at V and 5 bases at J, with 18 bases in the middle. CDR3 sequence (DNA): TGTGCCAGCAGCCAACGGACAGAAAACTCCAGGGAGACCCAGTACTTC. The encoded protein is CASSQRTENSRETQYF.

This clone was counted between two and nine times. CDR3 nucleotides: TGTGCCAGCAGTGGGACTGGGACTAGCGGGTTAGCGCCCTACGAGCAGTACTTC. The encoded protein is CASSGTGTSGLAPYEQYF. The genes are TRBV6-4 and TRBJ2-7; TRBD2 matches at 12 bases. This CDR3 is built from 18 residues. The germline gives CDR1 MRHNA, CDR2 SNTAGT. The junction had 12 bases not matched to a gene; V was cut back by 4 bases and J by 2 bases.

A single count supports this clone. The rearrangement joins TRBV7-8 to TRBJ2-7; 11 nucleotides agree with TRBD1. The CDR3 has 15 residues. Trimming cost V 3 bases and J 3 bases; bases outside gene matches: 4. CDR1 SGHVS and CDR2 FQNEAQ come from the germline V gene. CDR3 DNA: TGTGCCAGCAGCTTCGGAGGGACAGGGGGCTACGAGCAGTACTTC. Amino acid sequence: CASSFGGTGGYEQYF.

The V and J genes are TRBV19 and TRBJ2-7; a weak D match, TRBD1 (6 bases). The V and J ends lost 3 bases and 2 bases respectively, with 14 bases between them. There are 15 residues in the CDR3. Germline V gene data show CDR1 as LNHDA and CDR2 as SQIVND (reference sequence). The CDR3 region is CASSMIWQGTYEQYF. CDR3 bases: TGTGCCAGTAGTATGATATGGCAGGGGACCTACGAGCAGTACTTC.

This clone showed up many times. J is TRBJ2-1 and V is TRBV4-1, with D uncertain. CDR3 length equals 16 residues. V gave up 2 bases and J gave up 0 bases, with 11 bases separating them. CDR1 is MGHRA and CDR2 is YSYEKL in the germline V gene. This CDR3 reads CASSQPLLSSYNEQFF. The CDR3 region has the DNA TGCGCCAGCAGCCAACCGCTGCTGAGCTCCTACAATGAGCAGTTCTTC.

This chain joins TRBV29-1 and TRBJ2-3; the match to TRBD2 covers 9 bases. The CDR3 extends over 18 amino acids. Trimming removed 1 base from V and 0 bases from J; junction bases left unmatched: 11. The germline gives CDR1 SQVTM, CDR2 ANQGSEA. CDR3 protein: CSVEGGRAWILSTDTQYF. The CDR3 coding sequence is TGCAGCGTTGAAGGCGGGAGGGCCTGGATTCTTAGCACAGATACGCAGTATTTT.

The V call is TRBV6-4, the J call TRBJ1-2; 7 bases match TRBD1. There are 13 residues in the CDR3. Germline trimming cut 7 bases from V and 7 bases from J; bases unmatched to any gene: 9. CDR1 and CDR2 (germline): MRHNA, SNTAGT. DNA for the CDR3: TGTGCCAGCAACATACAGGGGTATTCTGGCTACACCTTC. It is translated as CASNIQGYSGYTF.

The chain joins TRBV7-2 to TRBJ2-3; possible D gene TRBD1, 6 bases. V lost 5 bases to trimming and J lost 0 bases, with 15 bases between them. The CDR3 length is 16 residues. In germline, CDR1 is SGHTA, CDR2 FQGNSA. For the CDR3, the DNA is TGTGCCAGCAGCCCCCAAGCTACAGGGAGCACAGATACGCAGTATTTT. This translates into CASSPQATGSTDTQYF.

The chain joins TRBV6-5 to TRBJ2-5, with 13 bases fitting TRBD2. This CDR3 region has 15 residues. Germline loops: CDR1 MNHEY, CDR2 SVGAGI. Unmatched junction bases numbered 2, after V lost 2 bases and J lost 5 bases. The CDR3 DNA reads TGTGCCAGCAGTTACGGGACTAGCGGGACGGAGACCCAGTACTTC. Amino acids: CASSYGTSGTETQYF.

This chain's CDR3 is CASSPSPGNQPQHF. CDR3 nucleotide sequence: TGTGCCAGCTCACCATCCCCGGGCAATCAGCCCCAGCATTTT. The genes are TRBV18 and TRBJ1-5, with unresolved D. Trimming pared 2 bases from V and 2 bases from J, leaving 7 bases between. Germline V lookup: CDR1 KGHSH, CDR2 LQKENI. The CDR3 spans 14 residues.

The V call is TRBV27, the J call TRBJ2-7, with 9 nucleotides matching TRBD1. V shed 2 bases and J 7 bases; nucleotides not matched to a gene: 9. The CDR3 runs 15 residues. Germline lookup yields CDR1 MNHEY and CDR2 SMNVEV (reference sequence). CDR3 in amino acids: CASSLRRDRADEQYF. CDR3 sequence (DNA): TGTGCCAGCAGTTTACGCCGGGACAGGGCGGATGAGCAGTACTTC.